These 26 T cell receptor beta chains originate from one sample sequenced in a study of regulatory T cells in long-lasting Graves disease. Time point in this sample: newly diagnosed GD, antithyroid drugs for less than 3 months. Following extraction of RNA from PBMCs, that RNA was used to make the TCR library. HTBI primers from iRepertoire and Arm-PCR of CDR3 regions yielded the TCR beta libraries. Each CDR3 protein is one row after TCRdb ran MiXCR on the multiplex PCR reads. The data show 620,000 or so distinct CDR3 sequences, about 16% seen once. The sample was also reused in another study, on T cells in Graves' hyperthyroidism and ophthalmopathy.

Sequences were derived from peripheral blood mononuclear cells (PBMCs), sampled at new diagnosis, from a patient treated with antithyroid drugs. These receptors were taken from a woman aged 25 to 39 with Graves disease.

This clonotype came up a few times. V is TRBV3-1 and J is TRBJ1-3; no reliable D call. This CDR3 has 14 residues. CDR1 is LGHDT and CDR2 is YNNKEL in the germline V gene (reference sequence). The V and J ends lost 2 bases and 0 bases respectively, with 5 bases between them. The CDR3 is CASSQSNSGNTIYF. DNA of the CDR3: TGTGCCAGCAGCCAAAGTAACTCTGGAAACACCATATATTTT.

In this sample, this clonotype turned up a few times. V and J are TRBV12-3 or TRBV12-4 and TRBJ2-5, with 9 bases that match TRBD1. This CDR3 region has 13 residues. Unmatched junction bases numbered 3, after V lost 5 bases and J lost 5 bases. The chain's CDR3 is CASSRDRVETQYF. The DNA of the CDR3 is TGTGCCAGCAGTAGGGACAGGGTCGAGACCCAGTACTTC.

The chain is built from TRBV20-1 and TRBJ2-1; TRBD2 aligns across 8 bases. Germline CDR1 and CDR2: DFQATT and SNEGSKA (reference sequence). V was pared by 5 bases and J by 8 bases, with 14 bases of the junction left unmatched. CDR3 length: 15 residues. The CDR3 loop reads CSAPPREGLGDEQFF. CDR3 DNA: TGCAGTGCTCCCCCTCGGGAGGGCCTGGGGGATGAGCAGTTCTTC.

Here the CDR3 reads CASSQRLAANTGELFF. CDR3 sequence (DNA): TGTGCCAGCAGCCAGAGACTAGCGGCGAACACCGGGGAGCTGTTTTTT. This rearrangement joins TRBV7-3 to TRBJ2-2; 9 nucleotides match TRBD2. J gave up 0 bases and V 5 bases, and 4 bases lay outside the gene matches. The CDR3 has 16 residues. CDR1 is SGHTA, CDR2 FQGTGA, per germline. The whole variable domain, filled in from reference TRBV7-3 and TRBJ2-2, reads GAGVSQTPSNKVTEKGKYVELRCDPISGHTALYWYRQSLGQGPEFLIYFQGTGAADDSGLPNDRFFAVRPEGSVSTLKIQRTERGDSAVYLCASSQRLAANTGELFFGEGSRLTVL.

The table lists this clonotype with many counts. The chain combines TRBV10-3 with TRBJ2-7, with 9 bases matching TRBD1. Germline loops: CDR1 ENHRY, CDR2 SYGVKD. This CDR3 spans 17 amino acids. Trimming removed 0 bases from V and 5 bases from J; junction bases left unmatched: 11. Written as DNA, the CDR3 is TGTGCCATCAGTGAGTCCTCCGGGACAGGGAAGATCGACGAGCAGTACTTC. Its protein is CAISESSGTGKIDEQYF.

This clonotype was recorded at least ten times. This sequence joins TRBV2 and TRBJ1-5; D may be TRBD1 (6 bases). Germline V gene sequence: CDR1 SNHLY, CDR2 FYNNEI. Trimming cost V 4 bases and J 5 bases, with 12 bases left between them. This CDR3 has 14 residues. CDR3 region: CASSVTGVYQPQHF. The CDR3 region has the DNA TGTGCCAGCAGTGTGACAGGAGTTTATCAGCCCCAGCATTTT.

This clonotype has only a few counts. The J gene is TRBJ1-5, the V gene TRBV19, with D uncertain. The V gene lost 10 bases and the J gene lost 5 bases, with 15 bases spanning the gap. This CDR3 is 13 amino acids long. The germline CDR1 and CDR2 sequences are LNHDA and SQIVND (reference sequence). Written as DNA, the CDR3 is TGTGCCACCAAAGACACGGATCATCAGCCCCAGCATTTT. Protein: CATKDTDHQPQHF. Using reference TRBV19 and TRBJ1-5 for the parts outside the CDR3, the full variable domain is DGGITQSPKYLFRKEGQNVTLSCEQNLNHDAMYWYRQDPGQGLRLIYYSQIVNDFQKGDIAEGYSVSREKKESFPLTVTSAQKNPTAFYLCATKDTDHQPQHFGDGTRLSIL.

This clonotype was seen only a few times. The chain combines TRBV5-4 with TRBJ1-5, with D possibly being TRBD1 (5 bases). Germline CDR1 reads SGHNT; CDR2 reads YYREEE (reference sequence). Between the trimmed V and J ends, which lost 4 bases and 4 bases, there was a span of 12 bases. The CDR3 contains 14 residues. The CDR3 sequence: CASSAFGGNQPQHF. CDR3 sequence (DNA): TGTGCCAGCAGCGCATTTGGGGGAAATCAGCCCCAGCATTTT.

This clonotype was seen at least ten times. A read error may account for a junction end that differs from germline. The chain links TRBV2 to TRBJ2-3; the match to TRBD1 covers 8 bases. CDR3 size: 11 residues. From germline, CDR1 is SNHLY and CDR2 FYNNEI. CDR3: CASSEEARGHF. Written as DNA, the CDR3 is TGTGCCAGCAGTGAGGAGGCCAGGGGGCATTTT.

V gene TRBV5-1 combines with J gene TRBJ2-7, with 10 bases matching TRBD1. Trimming at V came to 5 bases and at J to 3 bases, leaving 2 bases not matched to a gene. This CDR3 is 13 amino acids long. CDR1 and CDR2 from the germline V gene are SGHRS and YFSETQ. CDR3 sequence reads: CASRGTGVYEQYF. CDR3 in DNA: TGCGCCAGCAGAGGGACAGGGGTCTACGAGCAGTACTTC.

The CDR3, as DNA: TGTGCCAGCAGTTACGCTAGGTCTAGGGGGGGTGCTGAAGCTTTCTTT. It is translated as CASSYARSRGGAEAFF. The rearrangement links TRBV6-5 to TRBJ1-1; a possible D gene is TRBD1 (6 bases). V was pared by 2 bases and J by 6 bases, with 19 bases between. This CDR3 is built from 16 residues. In germline, CDR1 is MNHEY, CDR2 SVGAGI.

The table lists this clonotype with a few counts. V and J are TRBV15 and TRBJ2-5; either TRBD1 or TRBD2 may fit D (6 bases each). This CDR3 has 17 residues. V was shortened by 5 bases and J by 1 base, with 20 bases between the two germline ends. Per germline, CDR1 LNHNV and CDR2 YYDKDF (reference sequence). The CDR3 here is CATSGSAEGVRQETQYF. Here the CDR3 DNA reads TGTGCCACCAGCGGGAGCGCGGAGGGGGTCCGCCAAGAGACCCAGTACTTC.

In this sample, this clonotype turned up many times. J is TRBJ1-1 and V is TRBV9; D is unclear. This CDR3 is 13 amino acids long. The V gene lost 2 bases and the J gene lost 0 bases, with 5 bases spanning the gap. Germline V gene lookup returns CDR1 SGDLS and CDR2 YYNGEE. This CDR3 reads CASSVWLNTEAFF. The CDR3 region has the DNA TGTGCCAGCAGCGTCTGGCTGAACACTGAAGCTTTCTTT.

In this sample, this clonotype turned up a few times. The J gene is TRBJ1-6, the V gene TRBV20-1, with D hard to call. CDR3 length: 17 amino acids. Germline CDR1 and CDR2: DFQATT and SNEGSKA (reference sequence). V was clipped by 0 bases and J by 0 bases, with 12 bases between them. CDR3 DNA: TGCAGTGCTAGAGATCTTAGCCGGAGCTCCTATAATTCACCCCTCCACTTT. Translating gives CSARDLSRSSYNSPLHF.

This clonotype was observed many times. The J gene is TRBJ1-1, the V gene TRBV27; possible D gene TRBD1, 5 bases. The CDR3 loop spans 18 amino acids. Germline CDR1 and CDR2: MNHEY and SMNVEV (reference sequence). With 5 bases removed from V and 0 bases from J, the gap between germline ends came to 22 bases. CDR3 sequence (DNA): TGTGCCAGCAGTACCATAAGTTTCCGGGACCCCCTGAACACTGAAGCTTTCTTT. Encoded protein: CASSTISFRDPLNTEAFF.

This sequence joins TRBV28 and TRBJ1-3; 9 nucleotides align to TRBD1. Per germline, CDR1 MDHEN and CDR2 SYDVKM. The CDR3 sequence is 14 residues long. V gave up 6 bases and J gave up 8 bases; unmatched junction bases: 8. The CDR3 nucleotides are TGTGCCAGCAGCCCGGGACAGGGCTTATACACCATATATTTT. Its translation: CASSPGQGLYTIYF.

In this sample, this clonotype turned up many times. The chain carries TRBV6-4 and TRBJ1-4; TRBD1 agrees at 9 bases. J lost 2 bases, V lost 6 bases, and 10 bases had no gene match. Germline V CDR1 and CDR2: MRHNA, SNTAGT. This CDR3 spans 17 amino acids. CDR3 loop: CASRRGTGLSTNEKLFF. DNA for the CDR3: TGTGCCAGCAGAAGGGGGACAGGGCTATCGACTAATGAAAAACTGTTTTTT.

The chain employs TRBV27 and TRBJ2-1; D gene uncertain. This CDR3 comprises 15 residues. Germline CDR1 reads MNHEY; CDR2 reads SMNVEV (reference sequence). Trimming took 6 bases from V and 9 from J, leaving 21 bases between them. The DNA for the CDR3 is TGTGCCAGCAGCCAAGACGCCCCATTCCGTGGTGAGCAGTTCTTC. The encoded protein is CASSQDAPFRGEQFF.

This clonotype was found a few times. The gene calls are TRBV18 and TRBJ2-1, with a possible D match to TRBD2 (6 bases). Germline-derived CDR1 and CDR2 are KGHSH and LQKENI. This CDR3 region has 15 residues. V lost 2 bases to trimming and J lost 6 bases, with 14 bases between them. CDR3 sequence: CASSPRDSSGNEQFF. Written as DNA, the CDR3 is TGTGCCAGCTCACCAAGGGACTCAAGCGGCAATGAGCAGTTCTTC.

This clonotype showed up many times. The chain employs TRBV2 and TRBJ1-5; no clear D. CDR1 is SNHLY, CDR2 FYNNEI, per germline. The ends were cut back, 2 bases at V and 0 bases at J, with 8 bases in the middle. This CDR3 contains 15 residues. CDR3 DNA: TGTGCCAGCAGTGAAATGGGTTATAGCAATCAGCCCCAGCATTTT. It encodes CASSEMGYSNQPQHF.

The chain has TRBV19 and TRBJ1-2; tentatively, D is TRBD1 (5 bases). V was trimmed by 3 bases and J by 4 bases, leaving 24 bases between them. Per the germline V gene, CDR1 is LNHDA and CDR2 is SQIVND (reference sequence). This CDR3 contains 18 residues. The chain's CDR3 is CASSITGTDPRRVYGYTF. CDR3 DNA: TGTGCCAGTAGTATTACCGGGACGGATCCGCGGCGGGTCTATGGCTACACCTTC. Supplemented by reference TRBV19 and TRBJ1-2, the full variable domain reads DGGITQSPKYLFRKEGQNVTLSCEQNLNHDAMYWYRQDPGQGLRLIYYSQIVNDFQKGDIAEGYSVSREKKESFPLTVTSAQKNPTAFYLCASSITGTDPRRVYGYTFGSGTRLTVV.

This clonotype was recorded at least ten times. This CDR3 is CATSDGSQSLYEQYF. CDR3 bases: TGTGCCACCAGTGATGGGTCCCAAAGCCTCTACGAGCAGTACTTC. V and J are TRBV24-1 and TRBJ2-7; D remains ambiguous. Germline lookup yields CDR1 KGHDR and CDR2 SFDVKD. This CDR3 is built from 15 residues. V dropped 3 bases and J dropped 3 bases, with 14 bases sitting between them.

This clonotype occurred many times. The rearrangement joins TRBV10-2 to TRBJ2-7; D is undetermined. CDR3 size: 14 residues. Germline V gives CDR1 WSHSY, CDR2 SAAADI. V lost 7 bases and J 0 bases, leaving 13 bases between the germline ends. This CDR3 reads CASTSRWISYEQYF. The CDR3 DNA follows: TGCGCCAGCACGTCGCGGTGGATCTCCTACGAGCAGTACTTC.

This clonotype was picked up a small number of times. This may be a read error: a much more frequent sequence differs by one nucleotide. The chain joins TRBV7-2 to TRBJ2-3; TRBD1 or TRBD2 may be the D gene (5 bases each). Germline-derived CDR1 and CDR2 are SGHTA and FQGNSA. The CDR3 has 16 amino acids. V lost 5 bases, J lost 6 bases, and 21 bases lay in between. In DNA form, the CDR3 reads TGTGCCAGCAGCCCCCGGGGTTGGGGGATGAGGGATACGCAGTATTTT. It specifies CASSPRGWGMRDTQYF.

This clonotype was detected ten times or more. The genes are TRBV12-3 or TRBV12-4 and TRBJ1-2, with 7 nucleotides matching TRBD1. V trimming: 5 bases; J trimming: 6 bases; junction bases outside the gene matches: 6. This CDR3 has 13 amino acids. This CDR3 reads CASSSDRVHGYTF. CDR3 bases: TGTGCCAGCAGTAGCGACAGGGTGCATGGCTACACCTTC.

Remarks on this clonotype: A much larger clonotype is one base distant, so this may be a read error. The rearrangement links TRBV28 to TRBJ2-7, with 8 bases fitting TRBD2. The CDR3 is 15 amino acids. Trimming cost V 11 bases and J 5 bases; bases outside gene matches: 17. Germline V gene sequence: CDR1 MDHEN, CDR2 SYDVKM. CDR3 DNA: TGTGCCGGCAATCCAAGCGGGAGTGGGAGCCACGAGCAGTACTTC. Translation: CAGNPSGSGSHEQYF. Based on the CDR3 plus reference TRBV28 and TRBJ2-7, the full variable domain is DVKVTQSSRYLVKRTGEKVFLECVQDMDHENMFWYRQDPGLGLRLIYFSYDVKMKEKGDIPEGYSVSREKKERFSLILESASTNQTSMYLCAGNPSGSGSHEQYFGPGTRLTVT.